This T cell receptor (beta chain) originates from a study of blood T cell repertoires in COVID-19. Whole-study context: Italy, Spain and the United States were the sources of the convalescent and acute COVID-19 samples.

As handled by the study authors: Reference gene primers were amplified, and this amplification served to estimate nucleated cell counts. Measured with immunoSEQ multiplex PCR; TCRdb has only the in-frame clones, and not every one. V, J and clone size were drawn from that table, and D and trimming were deduced from the DNA. The sample includes over 35,000 clones, about 79% of them seen just once. Looked up from germline, CDR1 is LNHDA and CDR2 is SQIVND (reference sequence). V was trimmed by 7 bases and J by 2 bases, leaving 8 bases between them. The CDR3 consists of 12 residues. The chain recombines TRBV19 with TRBJ1-2; D remains unclear. The origin of this receptor is a human donor with acute or convalescent COVID-19. The donor label of this sample is uncertain. Sequenced material: peripheral blood. CDR3 in amino acids: CASNGRNYGYTF. CDR3 DNA: TGTGCCAGTAATGGCAGGAACTATGGCTACACCTTC.